This T cell receptor beta chain was identified in a study of blood T cell repertoires in COVID-19 (dated by TCRdb to the early 2020s). Describing the broader study: The collaborator samples originated in the United States, Italy and Spain and spanned the acute and convalescent phases of COVID-19. The material from the prospective study consisted of cDNA or gDNA derived from T cells, B-cell-depleted T cells, or PBMCs. The dataset comprised deeply sampled blood TCRbeta repertoires from subjects exposed to, actively infected with, or recovered from COVID-19. The repertoires were released in a freely available public database meant as a resource for research on the immune response to SARS-CoV-2. The samples were drawn from two sources: the first 160 participants of the ongoing ImmuneRACE study, and 1,000 to 1,500 subjects contributed by 6 global collaborators. The sample metadata nearly always contained a de-identified subject ID, COVID-19 status, age in years and sex. HLA class I and class II types, where available, came from metadata supplied by the sample provider rather than from assay-based typing. Study-level results and caveats: How much clinical and demographic metadata was included differed by source and by participant, and the metadata was provided uncurated.

Compared with germline, V lacks 8 bases and J lacks 4 bases; bases without a gene match: 9. CDR3 length: 14 amino acids, cysteine to phenylalanine. The sequence is cut down to CDR3 DNA, 42 bases in frame from base 1. From the germline V gene, CDR1 is MDHEN and CDR2 is SYDVKM. TCRbeta CDR3 regions were amplified from genomic DNA using the immunoSEQ Assay, a bias-controlled multiplex PCR. Processing in the source paper ran as follows. The number of nucleated cells in each sample was estimated by amplification of reference gene primers within the assay. To quantify the absolute abundance of each unique TCRbeta CDR3 rearrangement, sequence reads were collapsed and filtered. Productive Simpson clonality was computed per sample as the square root of Simpson's diversity index over productive rearrangements. TCRdb mirrors the immuneACCESS table, restricted to in-frame sequences. Some clones are absent from its copies; in checked studies, under half trace to an unresolved V gene, and the reason for the others is unknown. D and trimming come from the DNA, and the V and J calls and clone size come from that table. The sample profile shows about 130,000 clones; around 86% of them were found once. The ten largest make up roughly 11% of the sample.

One collaborating source in Seattle enrolled patients during active infection and followed them longitudinally through the course of disease. Each collaborating institution followed its own protocols to collect whole blood in K2EDTA tubes. For TCRbeta analysis, collaborators shipped samples as frozen whole blood, isolated PBMCs, or DNA extracted from either of those sample types. As to this clone: Its binding antigen is unknown. No base-level quality is on record; no much larger clone is a single base apart.

The chain couples TRBV28 to TRBJ1-2, with 8 central nucleotides matching TRBD1. Sequencing was done on a sample of peripheral blood. The TCR was taken from a woman in her 70s with COVID-19, enrolled during active disease. This receptor carries the CDR3 CASRLPGGIYGYTF. The nucleotides read TGTGCCAGCCGGTTACCAGGGGGCATCTATGGCTACACCTTC.